This T cell receptor beta chain was identified during a study of blood T cell repertoires in COVID-19. CDR3 length equals 16 residues. V was shortened by 6 bases and J by 0 bases, with 15 bases between the two germline ends. Germline values: CDR1 SNHLY, CDR2 FYNNEI. Measured with immunoSEQ multiplex PCR; TCRdb has only the in-frame clones, and not every one. The sample holds around 500,000 clones, 80% to 90% seen once. Sequencing used peripheral blood. The chain couples TRBV2 to TRBJ2-1; maybe TRBD1 (5 bases). The sequence was obtained from a human donor in a cohort sampled during active COVID-19. Here the CDR3 DNA reads TGTGCCAGCAGGTACAGGCTCCTTTCCTCCTACAATGAGCAGTTCTTC. Translated: CASRYRLLSSYNEQFF.